The 9 T cell receptor beta chains reported below all come from one sample, sequenced in a study of T-cell reconstitution after alpha-beta-depleted transplantation in children. The library targeted TCRbeta and was prepared with unique molecular identifiers. In TCRdb, the PCR reads were re-called with MiXCR into one record per CDR3 protein. The data show approximately 490,000 distinct CDR3 sequences, with under 15% seen just once and 4.5% to 6% held by the top ten. This material consisted of PBMCs from the stem cell graft donor, taken from the stem cell graft. Receptor source: a human donor who donated a stem cell graft to a child with combined immunodeficiency.

This clonotype was counted many times. The rearrangement links TRBV6-4 to TRBJ2-1, with 10 bases fitting TRBD1. Germline-derived CDR1 and CDR2 are MRHNA and SNTAGT. This CDR3 is 16 amino acids long. The trim removed 0 bases at V and 9 bases at J, leaving 8 bases unmatched. The CDR3 loop is CASSDSAGQGQGEQFF. CDR3 sequence (DNA): TGTGCCAGCAGTGACTCAGCGGGACAGGGGCAAGGTGAGCAGTTCTTC.

V gene TRBV29-1 combines with J gene TRBJ2-1, with D uncertain. CDR1 SQVTM and CDR2 ANQGSEA come from the germline V gene. With 6 bases removed from V and 0 bases from J, the gap between germline ends came to 21 bases. The CDR3 extends over 17 amino acids. The CDR3 reads CSVAQGSGSNSYNEQFF. The CDR3 nucleotides are TGCAGCGTCGCCCAAGGGTCCGGGTCAAACTCCTACAATGAGCAGTTCTTC.

The V and J genes are TRBV6-2 or TRBV6-3 and TRBJ2-3, with D uncertain. V lost 2 bases and J lost 6, with 18 bases in between. The germline gives CDR1 MNHEY, CDR2 SVGEGT. This CDR3 is 16 amino acids long. The CDR3 sequence is CASSYGLPSKFDTQYF. The CDR3 DNA sequence: TGTGCCAGCAGTTACGGCCTACCCTCGAAGTTTGATACGCAGTATTTT.

This clonotype was counted many times. The chain combines TRBV6-1 with TRBJ1-2, with D possibly matching TRBD1 (5 bases). CDR1 MNHNS and CDR2 SASEGT come from the germline V gene. The V end was cut by 8 bases, the J end by 2 bases, with 21 bases between. This CDR3 region has 16 residues. As DNA, the CDR3 is TGTGCCAGCGCCTTTAGATCAGGGCTAAACAACTATGGCTACACCTTC. Its protein is CASAFRSGLNNYGYTF.

This clonotype was detected ten times or more. The J gene is TRBJ2-5, the V gene TRBV5-1; TRBD1 aligns across 7 bases. CDR3 length: 15 residues. V was pared by 4 bases and J by 1 base, with 7 bases of the junction left unmatched. Germline V gene lookup returns CDR1 SGHRS and CDR2 YFSETQ. The CDR3 DNA sequence: TGCGCCAGCAGCATTGGGACAGCTTCCCAAGAGACCCAGTACTTC. Translated, it gives CASSIGTASQETQYF.

The chain links TRBV29-1 to TRBJ2-1; no reliable D call. Germline-derived CDR1 and CDR2 are SQVTM and ANQGSEA. The CDR3 extends over 13 amino acids. V lost 7 bases, J lost 1 base, and 11 bases lay in between. The CDR3, as DNA: TGCAGCGCCCCGGGCCCTTCCTACAATGAGCAGTTCTTC. This encodes CSAPGPSYNEQFF.

This clonotype was seen a few times. V is TRBV5-1 and J is TRBJ2-6; D is perhaps TRBD1 (6 bases). This CDR3 comprises 18 residues. V shed 0 bases and J shed 1 base, with 14 bases lying between them. In germline, CDR1 is SGHRS, CDR2 YFSETQ. As DNA, the CDR3 is TGCGCCAGCAGCTTGGGTCCTCCAGGGGTTTCTGGGGCCAACGTCCTGACTTTC. Translating gives CASSLGPPGVSGANVLTF.

The rearrangement joins TRBV5-1 to TRBJ2-3; 7 bases fit TRBD1. V was pared by 3 bases and J by 0 bases, with 7 bases of the junction left unmatched. The CDR3 covers 16 residues. The V gene's germline CDR1 is SGHRS and CDR2 YFSETQ. The CDR3 DNA reads as TGCGCCAGCAGCTCTTCGACAGGGCCTAGCACAGATACGCAGTATTTT. Residues: CASSSSTGPSTDTQYF. The full variable domain, rest sourced from reference TRBV5-1 and TRBJ2-3, is KAGVTQTPRYLIKTRGQQVTLSCSPISGHRSVSWYQQTPGQGLQFLFEYFSETQRNKGNFPGRFSGRQFSNSRSEMNVSTLELGDSALYLCASSSSTGPSTDTQYFGPGTRLTVL.

This clonotype has at least ten counts. V gene TRBV20-1 combines with J gene TRBJ2-1, with 13 bases fitting TRBD2. Losses at the gene ends were 5 bases for V and 3 bases for J; bases not matched to a gene: 7. Germline CDR1 is DFQATT and CDR2 is SNEGSKA (reference sequence). The CDR3 runs to 16 residues. As DNA, the CDR3 is TGCAGTGCTGCCCCGACTAGCGGGAGGCTCTACAATGAGCAGTTCTTC. Amino acid sequence: CSAAPTSGRLYNEQFF.